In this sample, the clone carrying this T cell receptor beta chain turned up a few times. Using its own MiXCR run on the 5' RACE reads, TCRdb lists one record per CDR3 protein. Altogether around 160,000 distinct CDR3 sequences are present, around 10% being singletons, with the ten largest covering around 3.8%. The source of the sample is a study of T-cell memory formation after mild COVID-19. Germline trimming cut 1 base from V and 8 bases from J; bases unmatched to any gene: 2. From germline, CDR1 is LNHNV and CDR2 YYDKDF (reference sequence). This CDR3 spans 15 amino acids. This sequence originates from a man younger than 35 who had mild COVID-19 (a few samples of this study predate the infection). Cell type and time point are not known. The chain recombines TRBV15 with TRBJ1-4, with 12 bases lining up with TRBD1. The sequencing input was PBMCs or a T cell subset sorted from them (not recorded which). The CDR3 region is CATSRGGTGGEKLFF. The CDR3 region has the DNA TGTGCCACCAGCAGAGGAGGGACAGGGGGCGAAAAACTGTTTTTT.